This T cell receptor (beta chain) was documented in a study of cytomegalovirus exposure and HLA in healthy donors. PCR amplification relied on 60 Vbeta primers (plus 13 Jbeta primers). As handled by the study authors: Later, roughly 80 million unique TCR beta chains were counted in an analysis, and roughly 11 million of them were shared. Libraries were prepared by immunoSEQ multiplex PCR; TCRdb keeps only in-frame clonotypes and omits some of them. V, J and clone size are taken as reported in that table, and D and trimming were inferred from the DNA itself. With 150,000 to 200,000 clones in the sample, the ten largest clones hold 2.1%. Study-level points and caveats: A later analysis reportedly identified an Asian-associated ancestry cluster as carrying fewer N-insertions than the roughly 670-donor mean. Common viral pathogens (according to a later analysis) appeared linked to several of the most significant clusters. A few V segments could not be told apart, such as TRBV6-2 and TRBV6-3, and were left out.

Concerning this clone itself: What it recognizes is unknown.

CDR3 size: 15 residues. CDR1 is MDHEN and CDR2 is SYDVKM in the germline V gene. V dropped 6 bases and J dropped 2 bases, with 16 bases sitting between them. The sequence derives from a man aged 30 to 45 in good health and CMV-seronegative. The specimen was PBMCs. The V gene is TRBV28, the J gene TRBJ1-2, with TRBD1 as a possible D gene (6 bases). Here the CDR3 reads CASSQITGPNYGYTF. Here the CDR3 DNA reads TGTGCCAGCAGCCAGATAACAGGGCCCAACTATGGCTACACCTTC.